The source of this TCR beta chain is a study of blood T cell repertoires in COVID-19. The wider study: Whether acute or convalescent, the COVID-19 samples came from the United States, Italy and Spain. The cDNA or gDNA used as material had been derived from T cells, B-cell-depleted T cells, or PBMCs.

In the original workflow: Amplification of reference gene primers provided the estimated nucleated cell counts. Clones were read by immunoSEQ multiplex PCR, and TCRdb kept only the in-frame ones, dropping some. V, J and clone size reflect that table, while D and trimming were determined from the DNA. Among approximately 31,000 clones listed, approximately 90% were seen once. The CDR3 has 11 residues. CDR1 MDHEN and CDR2 SYDVKM come from the germline V gene. V was clipped by 6 bases and J by 7 bases, with 9 bases between them. The origin of this receptor is an elderly woman with active or convalescent COVID-19. The V call is TRBV28, the J call TRBJ1-1; D unclear. Material for sequencing was peripheral blood. CDR3 sequence (DNA): TGTGCCAGCAGCGACAACGATGAAGCTTTCTTT. It specifies CASSDNDEAFF.